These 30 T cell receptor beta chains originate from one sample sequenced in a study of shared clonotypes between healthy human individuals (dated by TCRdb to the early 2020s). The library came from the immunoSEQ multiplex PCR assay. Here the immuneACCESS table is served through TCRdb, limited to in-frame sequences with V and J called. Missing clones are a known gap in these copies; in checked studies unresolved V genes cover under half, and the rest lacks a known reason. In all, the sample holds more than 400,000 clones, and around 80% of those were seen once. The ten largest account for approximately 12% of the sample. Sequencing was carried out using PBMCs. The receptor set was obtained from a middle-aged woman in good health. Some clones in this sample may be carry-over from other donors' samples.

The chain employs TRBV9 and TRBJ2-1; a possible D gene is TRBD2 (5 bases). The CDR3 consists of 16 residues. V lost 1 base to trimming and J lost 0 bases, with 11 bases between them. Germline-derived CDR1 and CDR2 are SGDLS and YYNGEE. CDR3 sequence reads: CASSVRSGSSYNEQFF. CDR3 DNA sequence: TGTGCCAGCAGCGTACGGTCGGGGAGCTCCTACAATGAGCAGTTCTTC.

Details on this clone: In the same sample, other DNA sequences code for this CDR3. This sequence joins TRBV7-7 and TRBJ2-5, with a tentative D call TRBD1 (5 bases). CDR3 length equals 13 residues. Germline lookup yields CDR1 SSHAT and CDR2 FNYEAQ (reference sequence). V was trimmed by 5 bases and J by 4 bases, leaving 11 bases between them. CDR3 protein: CASSPGLGETQYF. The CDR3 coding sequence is TGTGCCAGCAGCCCAGGGCTTGGAGAGACCCAGTACTTC. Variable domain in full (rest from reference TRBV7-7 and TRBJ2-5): GAGVSQSPRYKVTKRGQDVTLRCDPISSHATLYWYQQALGQGPEFLTYFNYEAQPDKSGLPSDRFSAERPEGSISTLTIQRTEQRDSAMYRCASSPGLGETQYFGPGTRLLVL.

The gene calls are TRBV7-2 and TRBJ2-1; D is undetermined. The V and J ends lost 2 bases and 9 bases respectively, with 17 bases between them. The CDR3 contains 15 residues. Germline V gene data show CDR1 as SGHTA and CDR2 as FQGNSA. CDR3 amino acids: CASSLPTPPPGEQFF. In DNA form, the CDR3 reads TGTGCCAGCAGCTTACCGACCCCTCCGCCGGGTGAGCAGTTCTTC.

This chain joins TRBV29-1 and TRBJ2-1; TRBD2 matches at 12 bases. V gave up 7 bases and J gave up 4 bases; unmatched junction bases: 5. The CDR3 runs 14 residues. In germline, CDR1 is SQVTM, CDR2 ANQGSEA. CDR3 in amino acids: CSASLAGGYNEQFF. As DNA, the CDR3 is TGCAGCGCTTCGCTAGCGGGAGGGTACAATGAGCAGTTCTTC.

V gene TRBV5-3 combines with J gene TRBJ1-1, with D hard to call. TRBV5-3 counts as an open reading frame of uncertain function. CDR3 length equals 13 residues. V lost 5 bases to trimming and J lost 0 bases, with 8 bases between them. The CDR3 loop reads CARRRLMNTEAFF. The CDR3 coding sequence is TGTGCCAGAAGGAGGTTGATGAACACTGAAGCTTTCTTT.

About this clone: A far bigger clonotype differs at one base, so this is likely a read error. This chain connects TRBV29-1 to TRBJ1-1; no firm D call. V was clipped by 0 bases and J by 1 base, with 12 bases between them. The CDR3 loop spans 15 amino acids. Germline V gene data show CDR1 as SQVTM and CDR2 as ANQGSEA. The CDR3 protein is CSVEDHGPGNTEAFF. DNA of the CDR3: TGCAGCGTTGAAGATCATGGGCCGGGGAACACTGAAGCTTTCTTT.

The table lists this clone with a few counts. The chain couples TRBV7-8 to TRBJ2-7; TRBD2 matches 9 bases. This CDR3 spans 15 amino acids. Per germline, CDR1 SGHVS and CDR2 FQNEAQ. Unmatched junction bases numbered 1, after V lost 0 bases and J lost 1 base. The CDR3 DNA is TGTGCCAGCAGCTTAGCGGCGGGAGGGTCCTACGAGCAGTACTTC. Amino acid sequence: CASSLAAGGSYEQYF.

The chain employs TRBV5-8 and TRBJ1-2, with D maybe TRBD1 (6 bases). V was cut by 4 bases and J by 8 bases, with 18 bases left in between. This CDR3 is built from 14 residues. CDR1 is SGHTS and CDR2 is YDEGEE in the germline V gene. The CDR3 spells CASSVTQGLGGYTF. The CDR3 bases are TGTGCCAGCAGCGTTACACAGGGTTTAGGAGGCTACACCTTC. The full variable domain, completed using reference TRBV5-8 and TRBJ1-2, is EAGVTQSPTHLIKTRGQQATLRCSPISGHTSVYWYQQALGLGLQFLLWYDEGEERNRGNFPPRFSGRQFPNYSSELNVNALELEDSALYLCASSVTQGLGGYTFGSGTRLTVV.

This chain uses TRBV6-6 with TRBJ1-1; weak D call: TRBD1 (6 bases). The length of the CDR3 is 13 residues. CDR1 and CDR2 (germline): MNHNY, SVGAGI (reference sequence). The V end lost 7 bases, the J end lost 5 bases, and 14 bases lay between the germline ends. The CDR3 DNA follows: TGTGCCAGCAACCTACAGGGAGGGACTGAAGCTTTCTTT. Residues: CASNLQGGTEAFF.

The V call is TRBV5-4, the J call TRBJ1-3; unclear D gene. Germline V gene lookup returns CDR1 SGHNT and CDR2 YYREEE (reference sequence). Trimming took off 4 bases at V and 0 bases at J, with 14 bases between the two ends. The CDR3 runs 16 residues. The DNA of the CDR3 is TGTGCCAGCAGCCAAAGAGGCGGCAACTCTGGAAACACCATATATTTT. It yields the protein CASSQRGGNSGNTIYF.

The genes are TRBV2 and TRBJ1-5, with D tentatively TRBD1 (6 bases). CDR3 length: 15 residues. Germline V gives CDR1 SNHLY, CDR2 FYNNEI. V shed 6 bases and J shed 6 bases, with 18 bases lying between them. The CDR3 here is CASSRGGGEIQPQHF. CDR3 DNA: TGTGCCAGCAGCCGAGGGGGGGGCGAGATTCAGCCCCAGCATTTT.

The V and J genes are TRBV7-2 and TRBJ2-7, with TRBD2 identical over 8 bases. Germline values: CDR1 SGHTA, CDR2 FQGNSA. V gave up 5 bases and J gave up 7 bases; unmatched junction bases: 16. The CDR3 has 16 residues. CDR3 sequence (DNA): TGTGCCAGCAGCCGCCAAGGGGGACTAGGTCTAGGGGAGCAGTACTTC. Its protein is CASSRQGGLGLGEQYF.

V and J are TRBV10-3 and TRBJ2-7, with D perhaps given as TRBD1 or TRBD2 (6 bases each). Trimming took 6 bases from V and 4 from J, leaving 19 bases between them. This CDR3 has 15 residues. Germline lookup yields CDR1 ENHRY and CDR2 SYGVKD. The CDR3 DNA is TGTGCCATCAGCGGAGGGTGGGACAACCGATACGAGCAGTACTTC. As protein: CAISGGWDNRYEQYF.

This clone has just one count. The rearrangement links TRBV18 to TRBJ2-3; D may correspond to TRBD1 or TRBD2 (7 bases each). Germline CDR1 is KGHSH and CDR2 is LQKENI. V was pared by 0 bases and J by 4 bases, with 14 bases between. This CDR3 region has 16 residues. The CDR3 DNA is TGTGCCAGCTCACCACCGGGGAGGGGGCCAGCAGATACGCAGTATTTT. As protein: CASSPPGRGPADTQYF.

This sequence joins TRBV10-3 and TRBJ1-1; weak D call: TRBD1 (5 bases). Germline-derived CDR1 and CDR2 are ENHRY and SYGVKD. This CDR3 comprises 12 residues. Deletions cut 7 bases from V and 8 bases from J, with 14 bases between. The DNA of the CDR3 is TGTGCCATCACTACGGGACGGGAGGAAGCTTTCTTT. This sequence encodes CAITTGREEAFF.

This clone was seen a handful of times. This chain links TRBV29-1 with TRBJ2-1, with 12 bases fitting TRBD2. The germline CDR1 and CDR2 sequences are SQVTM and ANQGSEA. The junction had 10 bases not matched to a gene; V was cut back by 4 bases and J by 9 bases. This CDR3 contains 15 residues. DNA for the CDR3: TGCAGCGTTGGGGATCCTTCGACTAGCGGGAGTGAGCAGTTCTTC. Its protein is CSVGDPSTSGSEQFF.

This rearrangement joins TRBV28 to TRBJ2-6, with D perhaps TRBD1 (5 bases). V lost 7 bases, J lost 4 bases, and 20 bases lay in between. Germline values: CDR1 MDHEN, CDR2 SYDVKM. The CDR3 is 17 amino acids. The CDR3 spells CASTHIRGFAGANVLTF. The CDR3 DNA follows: TGTGCCAGCACCCACATTAGGGGCTTTGCCGGGGCCAACGTCCTGACTTTC. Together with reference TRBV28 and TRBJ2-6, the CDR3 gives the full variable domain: DVKVTQSSRYLVKRTGEKVFLECVQDMDHENMFWYRQDPGLGLRLIYFSYDVKMKEKGDIPEGYSVSREKKERFSLILESASTNQTSMYLCASTHIRGFAGANVLTFGAGSRLTVL.

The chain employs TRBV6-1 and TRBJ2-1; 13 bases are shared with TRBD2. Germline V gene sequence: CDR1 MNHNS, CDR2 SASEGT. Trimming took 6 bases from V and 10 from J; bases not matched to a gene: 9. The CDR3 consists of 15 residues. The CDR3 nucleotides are TGTGCCAGCAGAGGACTAGCGGGGGACCGACGGGAGCAGTTCTTC. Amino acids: CASRGLAGDRREQFF.

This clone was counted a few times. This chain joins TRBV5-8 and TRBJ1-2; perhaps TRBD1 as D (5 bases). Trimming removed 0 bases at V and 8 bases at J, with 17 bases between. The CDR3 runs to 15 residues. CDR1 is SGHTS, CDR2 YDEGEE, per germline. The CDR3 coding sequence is TGTGCCAGCAGCTTGGAGGGGACGCAGGAGCAGGGCTACACCTTC. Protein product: CASSLEGTQEQGYTF.

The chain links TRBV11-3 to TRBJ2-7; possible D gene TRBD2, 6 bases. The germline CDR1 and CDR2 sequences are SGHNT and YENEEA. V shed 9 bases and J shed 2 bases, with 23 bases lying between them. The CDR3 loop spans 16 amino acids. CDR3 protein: CASTRGGRDHTYEQYF. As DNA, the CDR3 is TGTGCCAGTACTCGAGGAGGGCGGGATCACACCTACGAGCAGTACTTC.

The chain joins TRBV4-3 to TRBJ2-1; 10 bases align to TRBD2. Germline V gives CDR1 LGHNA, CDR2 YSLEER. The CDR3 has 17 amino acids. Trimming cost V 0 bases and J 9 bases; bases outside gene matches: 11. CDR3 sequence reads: CASSQDSSLAGGSEQFF. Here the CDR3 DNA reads TGCGCCAGCAGCCAAGATTCCTCCTTAGCGGGAGGTAGTGAGCAGTTCTTC.

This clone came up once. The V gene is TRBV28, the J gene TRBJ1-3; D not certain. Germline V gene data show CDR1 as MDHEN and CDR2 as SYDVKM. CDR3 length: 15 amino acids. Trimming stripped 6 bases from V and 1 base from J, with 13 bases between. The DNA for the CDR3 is TGTGCCAGCAGCCCGGCGGGGAATTCTGGAAACACCATATATTTT. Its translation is CASSPAGNSGNTIYF.

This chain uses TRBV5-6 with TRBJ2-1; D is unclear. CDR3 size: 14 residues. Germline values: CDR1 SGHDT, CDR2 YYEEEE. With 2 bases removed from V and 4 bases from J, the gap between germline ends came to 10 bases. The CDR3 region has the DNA TGTGCCAGCAGCTTCCGTAGTGGGTACAATGAGCAGTTCTTC. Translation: CASSFRSGYNEQFF.

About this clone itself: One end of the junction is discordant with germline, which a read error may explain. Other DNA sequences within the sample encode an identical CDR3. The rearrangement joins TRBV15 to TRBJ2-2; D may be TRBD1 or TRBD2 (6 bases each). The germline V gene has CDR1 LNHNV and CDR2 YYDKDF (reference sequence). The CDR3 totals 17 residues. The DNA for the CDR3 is TGTGCCACCAGCAGGGATAGTGCTTTAGGGGGGTCCGGGGAACTGTTCTTT. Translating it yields CATSRDSALGGSGELFF.

DNA for the CDR3: TGTGCCAGCTCTCTCACAGCGTCCCACGAGCAGTACTTC. Amino acid sequence: CASSLTASHEQYF. V is TRBV18 and J is TRBJ2-7; D is ambiguous. CDR1 and CDR2 from the germline V gene are KGHSH and LQKENI. Deletions cut 6 bases from V and 5 bases from J, with 14 bases between. The CDR3 has 13 amino acids.

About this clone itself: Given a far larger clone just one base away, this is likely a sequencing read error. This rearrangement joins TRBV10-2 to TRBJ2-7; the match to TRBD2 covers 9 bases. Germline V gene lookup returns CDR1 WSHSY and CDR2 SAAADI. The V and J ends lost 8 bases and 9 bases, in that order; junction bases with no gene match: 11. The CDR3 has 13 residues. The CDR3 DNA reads TGCGCCAGCCGGGCGGGAGGGCCTTTCGGGCAGTACTTC. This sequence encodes CASRAGGPFGQYF.

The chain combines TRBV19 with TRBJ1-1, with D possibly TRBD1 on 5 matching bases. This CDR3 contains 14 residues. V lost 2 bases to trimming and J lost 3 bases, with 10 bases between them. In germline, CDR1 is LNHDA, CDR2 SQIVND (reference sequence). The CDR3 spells CASSIQGGDTEAFF. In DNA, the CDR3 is TGTGCCAGTAGTATACAGGGTGGGGACACTGAAGCTTTCTTT.

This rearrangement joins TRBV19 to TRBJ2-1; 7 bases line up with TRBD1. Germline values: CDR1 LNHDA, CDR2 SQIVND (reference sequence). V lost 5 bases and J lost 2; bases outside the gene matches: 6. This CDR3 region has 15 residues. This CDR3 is CASSPTGAAYNEQFF. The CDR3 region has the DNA TGTGCCAGTAGTCCTACAGGGGCAGCCTACAATGAGCAGTTCTTC.

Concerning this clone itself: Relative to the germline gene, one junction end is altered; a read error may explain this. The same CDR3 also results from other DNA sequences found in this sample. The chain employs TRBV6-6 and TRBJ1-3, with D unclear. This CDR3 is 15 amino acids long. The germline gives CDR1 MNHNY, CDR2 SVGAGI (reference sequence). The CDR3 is CASSYSESSGNTIYF. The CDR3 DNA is TGTGCCAGTAGTTACTCCGAGAGCTCTGGAAACACCATATATTTT.

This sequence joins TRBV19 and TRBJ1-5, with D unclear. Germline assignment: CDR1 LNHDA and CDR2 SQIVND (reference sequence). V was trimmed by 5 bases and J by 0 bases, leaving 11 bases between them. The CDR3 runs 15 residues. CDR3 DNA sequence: TGTGCCAGTAGTCGGGTTTATTATAGCAATCAGCCCCAGCATTTT. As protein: CASSRVYYSNQPQHF.